The present TCR beta chain was sequenced within a study of blood T cell repertoires in COVID-19. For the study at large: From T cells, B-cell-depleted T cells, or PBMCs came the material, which was cDNA or gDNA.

CDR3 length: 19 residues. With V trimmed by 6 bases and J by 6 bases, 20 bases remained unmatched. Germline values: CDR1 SNHLY, CDR2 FYNNEI. The repertoire was sequenced with immunoSEQ multiplex PCR; TCRdb's copy has only in-frame clones and lacks some. The data show under 350,000 clones, around 90% seen once. The cohort comprised adults aged about 18 to 100 years residing in approximately 25 US areas. The specimen sequenced was PBMCs or T cells enriched from blood (not recorded which). The genes are TRBV2 and TRBJ2-7; TRBD2 matches at 13 bases. This receptor was identified in a man in his 60s who had recovered from COVID-19. The CDR3 is CASSHRGVTSGRYGGEQYF. The DNA of the CDR3 is TGTGCCAGCAGCCACCGAGGGGTGACTAGCGGGAGGTACGGAGGCGAGCAGTACTTC.